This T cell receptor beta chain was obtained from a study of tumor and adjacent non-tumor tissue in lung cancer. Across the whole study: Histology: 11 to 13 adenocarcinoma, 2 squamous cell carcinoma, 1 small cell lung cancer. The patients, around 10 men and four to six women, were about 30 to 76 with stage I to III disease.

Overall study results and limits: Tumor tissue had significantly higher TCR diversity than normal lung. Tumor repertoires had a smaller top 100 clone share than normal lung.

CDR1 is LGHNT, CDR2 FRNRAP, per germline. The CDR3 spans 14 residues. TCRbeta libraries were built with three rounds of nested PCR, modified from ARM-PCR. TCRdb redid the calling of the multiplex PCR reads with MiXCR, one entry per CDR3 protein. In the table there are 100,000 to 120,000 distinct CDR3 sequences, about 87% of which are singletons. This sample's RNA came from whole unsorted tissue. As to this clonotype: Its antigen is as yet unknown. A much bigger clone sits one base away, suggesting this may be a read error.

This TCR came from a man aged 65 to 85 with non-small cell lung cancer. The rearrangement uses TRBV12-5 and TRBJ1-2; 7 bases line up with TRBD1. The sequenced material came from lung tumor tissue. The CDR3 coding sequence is TGTGCTAGTGATTTGTCGACGTTGACAGGGTGGGACACCTTC. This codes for CASDLSTLTGWDTF.